Below, 22 T cell receptor beta chains from the same sample are listed, as sequenced in a study of shared clonotypes between healthy human individuals. The table came from immunoSEQ multiplex PCR; TCRdb's copy has only in-frame clones and leaves some out. The sample lists about 120,000 clones; about 71% were seen once. Sequenced sample: memory CD8+ T cells sorted from blood. The subset was: CD45RO+ cells pooled with CCR7-negative TemRA cells. All receptors come from a woman aged 30 to 39 in good health.

The chain is built from TRBV15 and TRBJ2-2; 7 bases fit TRBD2. Germline CDR1 is LNHNV and CDR2 is YYDKDF (reference sequence). This CDR3 comprises 14 residues. Unmatched junction bases numbered 2, after V lost 6 bases and J lost 1 base. CDR3 sequence: CATRAGQNTGELFF. CDR3 sequence (DNA): TGTGCCACCAGAGCGGGGCAGAACACCGGGGAGCTGTTTTTT.

The rearrangement joins TRBV19 to TRBJ1-1; 7 nucleotides agree with TRBD1. With V trimmed by 6 bases and J by 1 base, 2 bases remained unmatched. Germline V gene sequence: CDR1 LNHDA, CDR2 SQIVND (reference sequence). The CDR3 is made up of 13 amino acids. The CDR3 DNA reads TGTGCCAGTAGCCGACAGGGGAACACTGAAGCTTTCTTT. Encoded protein: CASSRQGNTEAFF. Drawing the rest from reference TRBV19 and TRBJ1-1, the complete variable domain is DGGITQSPKYLFRKEGQNVTLSCEQNLNHDAMYWYRQDPGQGLRLIYYSQIVNDFQKGDIAEGYSVSREKKESFPLTVTSAQKNPTAFYLCASSRQGNTEAFFGQGTRLTVV.

This clone was seen ten or more times. The chain employs TRBV28 and TRBJ1-4, with D uncertain. This CDR3 region has 16 residues. Germline values: CDR1 MDHEN, CDR2 SYDVKM. V was trimmed by 4 bases and J by 6 bases, leaving 18 bases between them. CDR3 loop: CASSYRVHNNDEKLFF. The DNA for the CDR3 is TGTGCCAGCAGTTATAGAGTCCACAACAACGATGAAAAACTGTTTTTT.

V usage is TRBV13 and J usage is TRBJ2-3; D might be TRBD1 (6 bases). Per the germline V gene, CDR1 is PRHDT and CDR2 is FYEKMQ (reference sequence). Trimming pared 2 bases from V and 4 bases from J, leaving 13 bases between. This CDR3 is built from 15 residues. CDR3 sequence: CASSLSGDGADTQYF. In DNA, the CDR3 is TGTGCCAGCAGCTTATCAGGGGATGGTGCAGATACGCAGTATTTT.

This clone was seen a handful of times. This CDR3 reads CASSFRTSGQFF. The CDR3 bases are TGTGCCAGCAGTTTTCGGACTAGCGGGCAGTTCTTC. The chain carries TRBV28 and TRBJ2-1; 10 bases align to TRBD2. Trimming took 3 bases from V and 12 from J; bases not matched to a gene: 2. The V gene's germline CDR1 is MDHEN and CDR2 SYDVKM. CDR3 size: 12 residues.

The V and J genes are TRBV20-1 and TRBJ2-1; D is perhaps TRBD2 (5 bases). The CDR3 runs to 11 residues. Germline V gene sequence: CDR1 DFQATT, CDR2 SNEGSKA (reference sequence). The CDR3 DNA follows: TGCTCCCGCCGGGATTTCAATGAGCAGTTCTTC. Protein sequence: CSRRDFNEQFF.

V usage is TRBV9 and J usage is TRBJ2-2, with 10 positions matching TRBD2. The CDR3 contains 15 residues. The germline CDR1 and CDR2 sequences are SGDLS and YYNGEE. V was pared by 0 bases and J by 6 bases, with 2 bases of the junction left unmatched. Here the CDR3 reads CASSVASGRAGELFF. In DNA form, the CDR3 reads TGTGCCAGCAGCGTAGCGAGCGGGAGGGCCGGGGAGCTGTTTTTT.

This clone was detected ten times or more. The chain combines TRBV6-1 with TRBJ2-7; D is undetermined. The CDR3 is 14 amino acids. Deletions cut 1 base from V and 5 bases from J, with 12 bases between. Germline V lookup: CDR1 MNHNS, CDR2 SASEGT. CDR3 sequence reads: CASSEVNPLDEQYF. The CDR3 region has the DNA TGTGCCAGCAGTGAAGTAAATCCTTTGGACGAGCAGTACTTC.

This chain uses TRBV15 with TRBJ2-1; D perhaps matches TRBD2 (5 bases). Germline values: CDR1 LNHNV, CDR2 YYDKDF (reference sequence). The CDR3 has 15 amino acids. Trimming left V 0 bases short and J 8 bases short, with 14 bases between. CDR3 coding DNA: TGTGCCACCAGCAGAGATCGGCTAGCTTCGGATGAGCAGTTCTTC. It yields the protein CATSRDRLASDEQFF.

V and J are TRBV7-2 and TRBJ2-5, with 10 bases that match TRBD2. There are 14 residues in the CDR3. Germline CDR1 is SGHTA and CDR2 is FQGNSA. With V trimmed by 5 bases and J by 5 bases, 5 bases remained unmatched. CDR3 in amino acids: CASSQLAGRETQYF. CDR3 DNA sequence: TGTGCCAGCAGCCAACTAGCGGGAAGGGAGACCCAGTACTTC.

The chain recombines TRBV27 with TRBJ2-5; no firm D call. This CDR3 is 11 amino acids long. Looked up from germline, CDR1 is MNHEY and CDR2 is SMNVEV (reference sequence). The V and J ends lost 3 bases and 6 bases respectively, with 5 bases between them. CDR3 loop: CASSFRKTQYF. Here the CDR3 DNA reads TGTGCCAGCAGTTTCCGAAAGACCCAGTACTTC.

This chain uses TRBV28 with TRBJ2-7, with D possibly matching TRBD2 (5 bases). The CDR3 is 14 residues long. CDR1 is MDHEN and CDR2 is SYDVKM in the germline V gene. V was cut by 6 bases and J by 1 base, with 13 bases left in between. CDR3 in DNA: TGTGCCAGCAGAGAGAGGGAGATTTCCTACGAGCAGTACTTC. It codes for CASREREISYEQYF.

V gene TRBV28 combines with J gene TRBJ2-2; D remains ambiguous. Trimming removed 3 bases from V and 7 bases from J, with 6 bases in between. CDR3 length equals 12 residues. Germline assignment: CDR1 MDHEN and CDR2 SYDVKM. The CDR3 region is CASSFVDGELFF. The CDR3 DNA reads TGTGCCAGCAGTTTTGTGGACGGGGAGCTGTTTTTT.

This clone has at least ten counts. The chain uses TRBV6-1 and TRBJ2-1; 9 bases agree with TRBD2. CDR1 is MNHNS and CDR2 is SASEGT in the germline V gene. V dropped 3 bases and J dropped 1; count of bases not matched to a gene: 4. The CDR3 runs to 16 residues. The DNA for the CDR3 is TGTGCCAGCAGTGATCAAGCGGGAGGTTCCTACAATGAGCAGTTCTTC. It translates to CASSDQAGGSYNEQFF.

This clone is a singleton in its sample. The V and J genes are TRBV7-2 and TRBJ2-3, with D hard to call. The CDR3 covers 17 residues. The V gene lost 3 bases and the J gene lost 0 bases, with 16 bases spanning the gap. The germline CDR1 and CDR2 sequences are SGHTA and FQGNSA. The CDR3 bases are TGTGCCAGCAGCTTCCGTGCCTTGCGATCTAGCACAGATACGCAGTATTTT. Amino acid sequence: CASSFRALRSSTDTQYF.

The chain is built from TRBV27 and TRBJ2-5; D perhaps matches TRBD2 (6 bases). Trimming stripped 7 bases from V and 4 bases from J, with 13 bases between. This CDR3 has 13 amino acids. The germline V gene encodes CDR1 MNHEY and CDR2 SMNVEV (reference sequence). DNA of the CDR3: TGTGCCAGCAAAGGAGGGATCAGAGAGACCCAGTACTTC. Translating it yields CASKGGIRETQYF.

V usage is TRBV27 and J usage is TRBJ2-2; 7 nucleotides line up with TRBD2. CDR1 MNHEY and CDR2 SMNVEV come from the germline V gene (reference sequence). The V and J ends lost 8 bases and 6 bases, in that order; junction bases with no gene match: 12. The CDR3 sequence is 15 residues long. The CDR3 DNA sequence: TGTGCCAGCTTGGGGGAGGGCCGAACGTCCGGGGAGCTGTTTTTT. It translates to CASLGEGRTSGELFF.

This rearrangement joins TRBV5-1 to TRBJ2-7, with 10 bases fitting TRBD1. The length of the CDR3 is 18 residues. V lost 3 bases and J lost 0; bases outside the gene matches: 12. The germline gives CDR1 SGHRS, CDR2 YFSETQ. In nucleotides, the CDR3 is TGCGCCAGCAGCTGGGATTCCGGGACAGGGGACACCTCCTACGAGCAGTACTTC. It translates to CASSWDSGTGDTSYEQYF.

The chain combines TRBV6-4 with TRBJ2-7; 11 bases match TRBD1. V lost 3 bases and J lost 0; bases outside the gene matches: 1. Per the germline V gene, CDR1 is MRHNA and CDR2 is SNTAGT. This CDR3 has 15 residues. The CDR3 DNA sequence: TGTGCCAGCAGTGAGGGACAGGGGGGCTCCTACGAGCAGTACTTC. As protein: CASSEGQGGSYEQYF.

V gene TRBV7-9 combines with J gene TRBJ1-1; tentative D call: TRBD1 (6 bases). Trimming took 4 bases from V and 1 from J, leaving 7 bases between them. The CDR3 covers 13 residues. CDR1 is SEHNR and CDR2 is FQNEAQ in the germline V gene (reference sequence). CDR3 region: CASSWGQNTEAFF. CDR3 bases: TGTGCCAGCAGCTGGGGACAGAACACTGAAGCTTTCTTT.

There are many counts of this clone. Other DNA sequences within the sample encode an identical CDR3. This chain links TRBV10-1 with TRBJ2-1; 10 bases align to TRBD2. CDR1 and CDR2 from the germline V gene are WNHNN and SYGVQD (reference sequence). V shed 2 bases, J shed 10 bases, and the junction held 8 bases outside the gene matches. The CDR3 extends over 15 amino acids. Here the CDR3 reads CASSERTSGLNEQFF. The CDR3 DNA reads TGCGCCAGCAGTGAGAGGACTAGCGGCCTCAACGAGCAGTTCTTC.

V is TRBV10-1 and J is TRBJ2-1; TRBD1 matches at 8 bases. CDR1 and CDR2 (germline): WNHNN, SYGVQD (reference sequence). Germline trimming cut 2 bases from V and 5 bases from J; bases unmatched to any gene: 14. The CDR3 extends over 18 amino acids. For the CDR3, the DNA is TGCGCCAGCAGTGAGAGGCCCTGGACAGGGTCGGATAACAATGAGCAGTTCTTC. It translates to CASSERPWTGSDNNEQFF.